This entry concerns a single TCR beta chain. The antigen is not known. CDR1 is SGDLS, CDR2 YYNGEE, per germline. Trimming at V came to 3 bases and at J to 0 bases, leaving 9 bases not matched to a gene. CDR3 length: 17 residues. The record originates from a study of T cell repertoires in ileal Crohn's disease. General observations from the study: Clonal expansions were more frequent in active smokers than non-smokers at surgery.

Using immunoSEQ multiplex PCR, the repertoire was profiled, and TCRdb retains in-frame clones only, with some absent. The sample includes some 4,700 clones, 78% of them seen just once. What was sequenced was ileal tissue. The source of this sequence is an adult with Crohn's disease. This rearrangement joins TRBV9 to TRBJ1-1; 9 positions agree with TRBD1. The CDR3 DNA reads TGTGCCAGCAGCGGAGGTCCAACAGGGGGCATGAACACTGAAGCTTTCTTT. The encoded protein is CASSGGPTGGMNTEAFF.